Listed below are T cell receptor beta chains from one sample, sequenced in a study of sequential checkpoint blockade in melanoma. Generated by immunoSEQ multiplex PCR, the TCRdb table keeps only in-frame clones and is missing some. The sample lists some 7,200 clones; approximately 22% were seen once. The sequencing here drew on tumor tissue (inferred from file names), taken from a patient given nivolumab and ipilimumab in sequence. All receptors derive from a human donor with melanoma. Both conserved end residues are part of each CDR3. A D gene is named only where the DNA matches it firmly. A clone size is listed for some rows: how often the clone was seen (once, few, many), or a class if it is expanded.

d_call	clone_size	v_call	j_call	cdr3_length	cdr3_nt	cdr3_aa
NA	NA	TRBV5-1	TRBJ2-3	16	TGCGCCAGCAGCTTGGCCGGAGGGACAACCGTGGATACGCAGTATTTT	CASSLAGGTTVDTQYF
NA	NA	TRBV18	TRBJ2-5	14	TGTGCCAGCTCACCCCCAGACCGACAAGAGACCCAGTACTTC	CASSPPDRQETQYF
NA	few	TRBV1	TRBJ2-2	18	TGCGCCAGCAGCCGACCTCGGAACAGGACTTCGAACACCGGGGAGCTGTTTTTT	CASSRPRNRTSNTGELFF
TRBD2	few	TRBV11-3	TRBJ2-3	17	TGTGCCAGCAGCACCTGGACTAGCGGGGGGAGCACAGATACGCAGTATTTT	CASSTWTSGGSTDTQYF
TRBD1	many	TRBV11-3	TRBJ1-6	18	TGTGCCAGCGGAAGCGGGACAGGGGGCCTCTCGGGGAATTCACCCCTCCACTTT	CASGSGTGGLSGNSPLHF
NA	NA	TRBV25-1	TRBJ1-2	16	TGTGCCAGCAGAGATAGGGGGGGCGGTCATAACTATGGCTACACCTTC	CASRDRGGGHNYGYTF
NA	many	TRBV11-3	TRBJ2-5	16	TGTGCCAGCAGCTTCTATGTGGGGGGAATACAAGAGACCCAGTACTTC	CASSFYVGGIQETQYF
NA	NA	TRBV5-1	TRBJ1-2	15	TGCGCCAGCAGCGAGGCCCCCTCGGATTTCTATGGCTACACCTTC	CASSEAPSDFYGYTF
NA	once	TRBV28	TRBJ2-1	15	TGTGCCAGCAGCCCCGATTCGCCCGGGGGCAATGAGCAGTTCTTC	CASSPDSPGGNEQFF
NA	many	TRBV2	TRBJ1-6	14	TGTGCCAGCAGGACTGGGGCCTATAATTCACCCCTCCACTTT	CASRTGAYNSPLHF
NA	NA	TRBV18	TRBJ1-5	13	TGTGCCAGCTCAAGGGACAACAATCAGCCCCAGCATTTT	CASSRDNNQPQHF
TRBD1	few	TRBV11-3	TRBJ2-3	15	TGTGCCAGCAAAGAGGGGGCCCGTAGCACAGATACGCAGTATTTT	CASKEGARSTDTQYF
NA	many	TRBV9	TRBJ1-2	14	TGTGCCAGCAGCCCACCGGGAGGGAACTATGGCTACACCTTC	CASSPPGGNYGYTF
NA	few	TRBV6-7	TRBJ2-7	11	TGTGCCAGCAGGGACACCTACGAGCAGTACTTC	CASRDTYEQYF
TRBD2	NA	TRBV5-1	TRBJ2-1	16	TGCGCCAGCAGCTTGGCCGGGACTAGCGGGGGCAATGAGCAGTTCTTC	CASSLAGTSGGNEQFF
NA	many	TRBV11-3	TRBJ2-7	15	TGTGCCAGCAGCTTAGTTCAGGGTCCTTCCTACGAGCAGTACTTC	CASSLVQGPSYEQYF
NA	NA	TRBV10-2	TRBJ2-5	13	TGCGCCAGCAGTGTTGACAGGCGAGAGACCCAGTACTTC	CASSVDRRETQYF
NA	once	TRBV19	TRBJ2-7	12	TGTGCCAGTAGTACAGGGAACTACGAGCAGTACTTC	CASSTGNYEQYF
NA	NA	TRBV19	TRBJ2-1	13	TGTGCCAGTATGTTCCGGCAAAACAATGAGCAGTTCTTC	CASMFRQNNEQFF
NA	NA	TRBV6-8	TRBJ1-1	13	TGTGCCAGCAGTTTCCAAGACAGGACTGAAGCTTTCTTT	CASSFQDRTEAFF
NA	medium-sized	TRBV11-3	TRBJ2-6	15	TGTGCCAGCAGCTACGGACAATCTGGGGCCAACGTCCTGACTTTC	CASSYGQSGANVLTF
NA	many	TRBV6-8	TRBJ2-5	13	TGTGCCAGCAGTTTTCGGGAAACAGAGACCCAGTACTTC	CASSFRETETQYF
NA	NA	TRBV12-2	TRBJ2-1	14	TGTGCCACCCTGCCGGAATACTCCTACAATGAGCAGTTCTTC	CATLPEYSYNEQFF
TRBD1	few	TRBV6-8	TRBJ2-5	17	TGTGCCAGCAGTTACTCGATAAGGGACAGGCGCCAAGAGACCCAGTACTTC	CASSYSIRDRRQETQYF
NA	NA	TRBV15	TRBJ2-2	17	TGTGCCACCAGCGGCCAGTTCGGTGGACCGAACACCGGGGAGCTGTTTTTT	CATSGQFGGPNTGELFF
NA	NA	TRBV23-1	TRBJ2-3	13	TGCGCCAGCAGCATCGGGATCACAGATACGCAGTATTTT	CASSIGITDTQYF
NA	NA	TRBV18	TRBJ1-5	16	TGTGCCAGCTCACCACCGGGGGCGCCAATAAATCAGCCCCAGCATTTT	CASSPPGAPINQPQHF
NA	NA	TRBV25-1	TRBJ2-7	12	TGTGCCAGCAGACGACAGACCTACGAGCAGTACTTC	CASRRQTYEQYF
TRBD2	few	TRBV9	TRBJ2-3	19	TGTGCCAGCAGCGTAGGACTGGGACTAGCGGGGGGGAGCACAGATACGCAGTATTTT	CASSVGLGLAGGSTDTQYF
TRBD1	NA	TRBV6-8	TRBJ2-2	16	TGTGCCATCAGTGGATCGAAACAGGGGATCCCCGGGGAGCTGTTTTTT	CAISGSKQGIPGELFF
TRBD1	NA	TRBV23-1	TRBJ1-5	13	TGCGCCAGCAGGACAGGGAAGACTCAGCCCCAGCATTTT	CASRTGKTQPQHF
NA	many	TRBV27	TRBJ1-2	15	TGTGCCAGCAGACCTGGGGGGTTCTTACACTATGGCTACACCTTC	CASRPGGFLHYGYTF
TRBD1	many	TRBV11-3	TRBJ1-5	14	TGTGCCAGCAGCTTGCAGGGGGCATTACAGCCCCAGCATTTT	CASSLQGALQPQHF
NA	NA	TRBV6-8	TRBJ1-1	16	TGTGCCAGCAGTTACACTCCGGGAAGATTGAACACTGAAGCTTTCTTT	CASSYTPGRLNTEAFF
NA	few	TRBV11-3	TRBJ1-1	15	TGTGCCAGCAGCGCGACAGGCGACATGAACACTGAAGCTTTCTTT	CASSATGDMNTEAFF
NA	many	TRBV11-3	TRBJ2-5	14	TGTGCCAGCAGATTGTCCGGGCCCGGAGGGACCCAGTACTTC	CASRLSGPGGTQYF
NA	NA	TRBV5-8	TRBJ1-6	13	TGTGCCAGCAGCTTAGCTGTCGATTCACCCCTCCACTTT	CASSLAVDSPLHF
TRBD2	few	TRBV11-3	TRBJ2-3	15	TGTGCCAGCAGACTCCCGGGACTAGTCACAGATACGCAGTATTTT	CASRLPGLVTDTQYF
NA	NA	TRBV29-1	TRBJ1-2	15	TGCAGCGTTGAAGACGGAGGGGCCGCCCTCCGTGGCTACACCTTC	CSVEDGGAALRGYTF
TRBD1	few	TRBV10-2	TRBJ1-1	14	TGTGCCAGCAGCCAGAGACAGGGGGGCACTGAAGCTTTCTTT	CASSQRQGGTEAFF
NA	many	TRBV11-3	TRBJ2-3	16	TGTGCCAGCAGCTTGTTAGGGGCTGGGGGCACAGATACGCAGTATTTT	CASSLLGAGGTDTQYF
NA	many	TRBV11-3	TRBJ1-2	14	TGTGCCAGCAGCCAACCAAATCGGGACGCAGGCTACACCTTC	CASSQPNRDAGYTF
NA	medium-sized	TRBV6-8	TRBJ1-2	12	TGTGCCAGCAGTCCACGGGGGGATGGCTACACCTTC	CASSPRGDGYTF
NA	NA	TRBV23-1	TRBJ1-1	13	TGCGCCAGCAGCTTAAGGCGGGGAGCCGAAGCTTTCTTT	CASSLRRGAEAFF
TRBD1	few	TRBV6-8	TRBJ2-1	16	TGTGCCAGCAGTTACTCGATCGGACAGGGATACAATGAGCAGTTCTTC	CASSYSIGQGYNEQFF
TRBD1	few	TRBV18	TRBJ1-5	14	TGTGCCAGCTCATCCGGGACAGCAAATCAGCCCCAGCATTTT	CASSSGTANQPQHF
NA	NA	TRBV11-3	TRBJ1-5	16	TGTGCCAGCAGCTTAGTTGGGGGCTATAGCAATCAGCCCCAGCATTTT	CASSLVGGYSNQPQHF
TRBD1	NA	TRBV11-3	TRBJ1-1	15	TGTGCCAGCAGCTCGGGACAGGGGGGATACACTGAAGCTTTCTTT	CASSSGQGGYTEAFF
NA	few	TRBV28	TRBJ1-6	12	TGTGCCAGCAGTGGTGCGAATTCACCCCTCCACTTT	CASSGANSPLHF
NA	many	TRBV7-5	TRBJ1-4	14	TGTGCCAGCAGCTTAGTATCACTTAATGAAAAACTGTTTTTT	CASSLVSLNEKLFF
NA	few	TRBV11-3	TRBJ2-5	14	TGTGCCAGCAGCTTAAGTACAGCCGGCGAGACCCAGTACTTC	CASSLSTAGETQYF
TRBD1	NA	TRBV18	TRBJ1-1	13	TGTGCCAGCTCCCTAGACAGGGACATGGCGGCTTTCTTT	CASSLDRDMAAFF
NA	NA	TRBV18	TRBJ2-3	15	TGTGCCAGCTCACCACGGTCTAGCGGCACAGATACGCAGTATTTT	CASSPRSSGTDTQYF
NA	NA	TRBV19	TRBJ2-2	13	TGTGCCAGTAGGGGTTCAGGGACCGGGGAGCTGTTTTTT	CASRGSGTGELFF
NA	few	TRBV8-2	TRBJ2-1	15	TGTGCCAGCAGTAACCGGGATTACTCCTACAATGAGCAGTTCTTC	CASSNRDYSYNEQFF
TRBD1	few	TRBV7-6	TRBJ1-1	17	TGTGCCAGCAGCACGACCGGGACAGGGGTACGAGACACTGAAGCTTTCTTT	CASSTTGTGVRDTEAFF
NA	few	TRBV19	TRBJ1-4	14	TGTGCCAGTAGTCCAGAGGGGTATAATGAAAAACTGTTTTTT	CASSPEGYNEKLFF
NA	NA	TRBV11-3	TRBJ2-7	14	TGTGCCAGCAGCTCCCGGGATTATACCTACGAGCAGTACTTC	CASSSRDYTYEQYF